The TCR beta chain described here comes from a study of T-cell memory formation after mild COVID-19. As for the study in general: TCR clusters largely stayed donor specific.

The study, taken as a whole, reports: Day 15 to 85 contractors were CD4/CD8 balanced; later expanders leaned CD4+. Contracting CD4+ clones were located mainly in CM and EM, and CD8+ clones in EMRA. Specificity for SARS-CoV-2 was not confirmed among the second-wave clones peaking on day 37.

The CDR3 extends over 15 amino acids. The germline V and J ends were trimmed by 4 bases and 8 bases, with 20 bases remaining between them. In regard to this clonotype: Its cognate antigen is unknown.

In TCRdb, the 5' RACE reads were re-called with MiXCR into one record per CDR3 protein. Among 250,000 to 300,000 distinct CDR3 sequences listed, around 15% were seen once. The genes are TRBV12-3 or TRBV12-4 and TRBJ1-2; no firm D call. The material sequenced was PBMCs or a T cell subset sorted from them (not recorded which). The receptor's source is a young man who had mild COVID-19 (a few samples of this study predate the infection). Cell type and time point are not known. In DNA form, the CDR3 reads TGTGCCAGCAGTTCCCCGGGATCAGGCTCGGACGGCTACACCTTC. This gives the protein CASSSPGSGSDGYTF.